This TCR beta chain emerged from a study of T-cell reconstitution after alpha-beta-depleted transplantation in children. Overall study findings and caveats: Hyperexpanded clones declined; after one year, newly produced T cells mostly supplied diversity.

Notes on this clonotype: Its antigen is undetermined.

Unique molecular identifiers were incorporated when the TCRbeta library was constructed. TCRdb fed the PCR reads into MiXCR, producing one record per CDR3 protein. The data hold 450,000 to 550,000 distinct CDR3 sequences, with 11% observed a single time. After removal of 2 bases from V and 1 base from J, the junction contained 5 bases not matched to a gene. The CDR3 is 16 residues long. CDR1 and CDR2 from the germline V gene are SGHKS and YYEKEE (reference sequence). The input for sequencing was PBMCs, mostly from graft donor cells, taken 180 days after TCRalphabeta/CD19-depleted stem cell transplant. The sequence was collected from a female patient aged 2-9 years who had a stem cell transplant for aplastic anemia, so the T cells may come from the graft donor. The chain is built from TRBV5-5 and TRBJ2-2; 7 bases line up with TRBD1. CDR3 DNA sequence: TGTGCCAGCAGCTTTAAGGGACAGATGAACACCGGGGAGCTGTTTTTT. Protein product: CASSFKGQMNTGELFF. The variable domain in full, with the rest retrieved from reference TRBV5-5 and TRBJ2-2, is DAGVTQSPTHLIKTRGQQVTLRCSPISGHKSVSWYQQVLGQGPQFIFQYYEKEERGRGNFPDRFSARQFPNYSSELNVNALLLGDSALYLCASSFKGQMNTGELFFGEGSRLTVL.